This TCR beta chain stems from a study of T cell clonality in common variable immunodeficiency. Control and CVID samples contributed equal amounts of genomic DNA. Profiling relied on immunoSEQ multiplex PCR, and the TCRdb table lists in-frame clones only, not all of them. This table holds about 37,000 clones with no singletons; the top ten claim 3% to 4.5%. This clone occurred many times. Its matching antigen is unknown. Blood samples were heparinized, 5 to 8 ml per donor. Points from the study as a whole: Reportedly, TCR beta sequences from common variable immunodeficiency showed fewer deletions and N-nucleotide insertions. Links between repertoire features and CVID complications were heterogeneity-limited.

The source is a person between 18 and 75 years old in good health. Sample: peripheral blood mononuclear cells.

CDR3 in amino acids: CASRTGNTGELFF. The sequenced part of the CDR3 DNA is TGTGCCAGCAGGACGGGGAACACCGGGGAG. The chain uses TRBV2 and TRBJ2-2, with D unclear. The read gets to within 3 residues of the CDR3 end, and the germline J gene fills in the rest. V was shortened by 6 bases and J by 1 base, with 6 bases between the two germline ends. CDR3 size: 13 residues. In germline, CDR1 is SNHLY, CDR2 FYNNEI.